What follows describes a single TCR beta chain. The data were obtained in a study of OX40 agonist ivuxolimab in advanced cancers. CDR1 and CDR2 from the germline V gene are MNHEY and SVGAGI. With 2 bases clipped from V and 4 bases from J, the junction kept 3 bases outside the gene matches. The CDR3 runs to 14 residues. Libraries were prepared by immunoSEQ multiplex PCR; TCRdb keeps only in-frame clonotypes and omits some of them. The sample holds over 60,000 clones, approximately 81% seen once. The chain recombines TRBV6-5 with TRBJ2-5; TRBD1 agrees at 8 bases. Here the sequenced sample was CD4+ or CD8+ T cells sorted from blood, taken in a trial of the OX40 agonist ivuxolimab. The clonotype was recovered from an adult with an advanced solid tumor such as melanoma, head and neck, liver or kidney cancer. In DNA form, the CDR3 reads TGTGCCAGCAGTTACGGGGACAGGACAGAGACCCAGTACTTC. It codes for CASSYGDRTETQYF.